Sequencing of this T cell receptor beta chain was carried out in a study of blood T cells in healthy people across ages (dated by TCRdb to about 2015). With regard to the full study: In model experiments, roughly one uniquely barcoded TCR beta cDNA molecule per two T cells was captured by template switching. The study measured age-related changes in TCR beta repertoire diversity using deep sequencing normalized with unique cDNA molecular identifiers. Using the same blood draw, the study looked at two additional independent replicas of 1 million unique cDNA reads for two donors, one aged 18 to 29 and the other aged 80 or older. Donors were grouped into four age groups: young (average roughly 17 years), middle-aged (roughly 37), aged (62) and long-lived (about 90). To avoid experimental bias, donors of different ages were randomly spread across the sequencing lanes.

Including the terminal cysteine and phenylalanine, the CDR3 comprises 12 residues. The CDR3 DNA has 36 bases and is translated from base 1. Ends trimmed: V by 4 bases, J by 5 bases; bases unmatched to a gene: 5. The germline V gene encodes CDR1 SQVTM and CDR2 ANQGSEA. In this sample, this clonotype turned up many times. The specificity of this receptor is unknown. No per-base quality is available; no much larger clone lies one base away. What the study reported, not specific to this receptor: Observed TCR beta diversity per million T cells fell roughly linearly with age, and a significant reduction was already apparent by age approximately 41. Total diversity estimates from one million sequenced T cells were considered lower bounds and underestimates. A strong correlation was found between observed TCR beta diversity and the percentage of naive T cells measured by flow cytometry. Because donor CMV infection status was unknown, age-related changes in expanded clonotypes were potentially confounded. Because profiling used bulk unsorted PBMCs, naive and antigen-experienced compartments could not be compared conclusively. Compared with the aged group, the long-lived group had more naive CD4+ T cells, fewer expanded clones and increased TCR diversity, a pattern suggesting age selection.

The 39 donors, aged about 6 to 95 years, were systemically healthy Caucasian individuals from Russia. Roughly 10 milliliters of peripheral blood were drawn from each donor into EDTA-treated Vacutainer tubes. Ficoll-Paque density-gradient centrifugation was used to isolate PBMCs, with at least 6 million obtained per sample. Total RNA, at least 5 micrograms per sample, was extracted from PBMCs with Trizol reagent. For every donor, an aliquot of PBMCs went through flow cytometry to measure the percentages of naive CD45RAhigh/CD27high T cells. Libraries were built with 5' RACE. Data came from an Illumina HiSeq 2500. A second PCR of roughly 6 to 11 cycles was performed with a sample-barcoded 5' primer and a J-beta primer mix. Each TCR beta cDNA molecule received a unique molecular identifier from a template-switch 5' adaptor carrying 12 random nucleotides. Each sample yielded at least 3 million CDR3-containing paired-end reads. The Mint cDNA synthesis kit, primed by a TRBC-specific oligonucleotide, was used to synthesize first-strand cDNA from all RNA. Following uracil-DNA glycosylase treatment, all cDNA underwent a first 18-cycle PCR with the universal primers M1SS and BC2_uni_R. On the study's bioinformatics: Each sample was normalized by randomly selecting 1 million high-quality reads, each carrying a distinct molecular identifier. Instead of being binned into consensus sequences, reads that shared molecular identifiers were thrown out. MiTCR, set to a Q25 quality threshold and the strictest error-elimination algorithm, was used for CDR3 identification, clonotype clustering and error correction. A nonparametric unseen species model with Euler transformation was used to estimate lower-bound total TCR beta diversity. TCRdb itself trimmed the public reads at Q25 with fastp, ran MiXCR and retained productive beta chains. All rows with the same CDR3 protein become a single entry with the most common DNA and genes. Here the V and J calls rest on TCRdb's processing, not on the authors' analysis. The sample yields some 1,500,000 distinct CDR3 sequences; around 40% were counted once. Around 4% of the sample rests with the top ten.

The clonotype comes from a woman aged 18 to 35 in good health. Source material: blood. The V and J genes are TRBV29-1 and TRBJ2-7; a stretch of 7 junction bases matches TRBD1. The sequence in DNA is TGCAGCGTTGTTGACAGGGTGCACGAGCAGTACTTC. This yields the protein CSVVDRVHEQYF.